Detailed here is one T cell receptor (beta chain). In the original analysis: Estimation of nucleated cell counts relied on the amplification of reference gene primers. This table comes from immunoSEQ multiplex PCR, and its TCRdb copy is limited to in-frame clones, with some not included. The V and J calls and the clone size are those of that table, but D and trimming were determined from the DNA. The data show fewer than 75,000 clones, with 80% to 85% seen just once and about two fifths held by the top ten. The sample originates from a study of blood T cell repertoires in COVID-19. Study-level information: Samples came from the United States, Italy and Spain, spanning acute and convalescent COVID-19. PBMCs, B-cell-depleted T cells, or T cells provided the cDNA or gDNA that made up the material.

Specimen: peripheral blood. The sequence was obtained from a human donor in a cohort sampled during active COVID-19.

CDR3 DNA sequence: TGTGCCAGCAGTGAGACATTTTTGAAGGCTCGTACCGGAAACACCATATATTTT. Its protein is CASSETFLKARTGNTIYF. The chain couples TRBV9 to TRBJ1-3; no definite D call. Germline V gives CDR1 SGDLS, CDR2 YYNGEE. This CDR3 spans 18 amino acids. V was cut by 5 bases and J by 4 bases, with 25 bases left in between.